A selection of T cell receptor beta chains follows, all from one sample in a study of CD8+ T cells in alopecia areata. Some clones are missing from TCRdb's copy, which holds only in-frame ones; the method was immunoSEQ multiplex PCR. The repertoire consists of 90,000 to 150,000 clones, with 50% to 75% occurring once and the leading ten covering nearly 30%. The source was CD8+ T cells sorted from blood, collected at week 4, from a patient treated with tofacitinib. Receptors were obtained from a human donor with alopecia areata. Each CDR3 is given with its conserved first and last residue. Fields, in order: V gene, J gene, clone size, D gene, CDR3 protein, CDR3 DNA. A D gene is named only where the DNA matches it firmly. A clone size is listed for some rows: how often the clone was seen (once, few, many), or a class if it is expanded.

TRBV30	TRBJ2-6	NA	NA	CAMEDSSSGANVLTF	TGTGCCATGGAAGACAGTAGCTCTGGGGCCAACGTCCTGACTTTC
TRBV27	TRBJ1-2	few	NA	CASSLRRGSYGYTF	TGTGCCAGCAGTTTAAGGCGGGGAAGCTATGGCTACACCTTC
TRBV30	TRBJ1-5	NA	NA	CAWSPTRNQPQHF	TGTGCCTGGAGTCCGACCAGAAATCAGCCCCAGCATTTT
TRBV20-1	TRBJ2-3	NA	NA	CTAGTTDTQYF	TGCACCGCAGGGACCACAGATACGCAGTATTTT
TRBV7-9	TRBJ2-7	once	NA	CASSLESREQYF	TGTGCCAGCAGCTTAGAATCGAGAGAGCAGTACTTC
TRBV29-1	TRBJ1-2	NA	NA	CSARDNYGYTF	TGCAGCGCCAGAGATAACTATGGCTACACCTTC
TRBV4-1	TRBJ2-7	NA	TRBD1	CASRQQGSPYEQYF	TGCGCCAGCAGGCAACAGGGGTCTCCCTACGAGCAGTACTTC
TRBV7-9	TRBJ2-4	NA	NA	CASSLGDVLAKNIQYF	TGTGCCAGCAGCTTAGGGGACGTACTAGCCAAAAACATTCAGTACTTC
TRBV29-1	TRBJ2-1	NA	NA	CSVEGLVGEQFF	TGCAGCGTTGAAGGCCTAGTGGGGGAGCAGTTCTTC
TRBV30	TRBJ2-1	NA	TRBD1	CAWSQGAYNEQFF	TGTGCCTGGAGCCAGGGGGCATACAATGAGCAGTTCTTC
TRBV6-6	TRBJ2-1	once	NA	CATWADNEQFF	TGTGCCACCTGGGCTGACAATGAGCAGTTCTTC
TRBV7-2	TRBJ2-5	NA	NA	CASSLDPQGGETQYF	TGTGCCAGCAGCTTAGACCCACAGGGAGGAGAGACCCAGTACTTC
TRBV5-6	TRBJ1-2	NA	NA	CASSLRLSWAGENYGYTF	TGTGCCAGCAGCTTGCGGTTAAGTTGGGCAGGGGAGAACTATGGCTACACCTTC
TRBV30	TRBJ1-6	NA	TRBD1	CAWSGTGHNSPLHF	TGTGCCTGGAGTGGGACAGGACATAATTCACCCCTCCACTTT
TRBV12-5	TRBJ2-1	NA	NA	CASGLVGRFDEQFF	TGTGCTAGTGGTTTGGTAGGGCGTTTCGATGAGCAGTTCTTC
TRBV27	TRBJ1-1	NA	NA	CASTERANTEAFF	TGTGCCAGCACGGAAAGGGCGAACACTGAAGCTTTCTTT
TRBV29-1	TRBJ1-2	NA	TRBD1	CSVPTGGYGYTF	TGCAGCGTTCCGACAGGGGGCTATGGCTACACCTTC
TRBV29-1	TRBJ2-3	NA	TRBD2	CSKRGGPLSTDTQYF	TGCAGCAAACGCGGGGGGCCCCTTAGCACAGATACGCAGTATTTT
TRBV5-6	TRBJ2-2	NA	NA	CASSLAQPGELFF	TGTGCCAGCAGCTTGGCCCAGCCCGGGGAGCTGTTTTTT
TRBV30	TRBJ1-5	once	NA	CAWTPGSHSNQPQHF	TGTGCCTGGACACCGGGGAGTCATAGCAATCAGCCCCAGCATTTT
TRBV9	TRBJ2-7	NA	TRBD2	CASSVGGGLSSYEQYF	TGTGCCAGCAGCGTAGGCGGGGGGCTGAGCTCCTACGAGCAGTACTTC
TRBV30	TRBJ1-1	few	NA	CAWRGWTVEAFF	TGTGCCTGGAGAGGATGGACAGTTGAAGCTTTCTTT
TRBV27	TRBJ2-5	few	TRBD1	CASSIQGARSTQYF	TGTGCCAGCAGTATACAGGGGGCAAGGAGTACCCAGTACTTC
TRBV30	TRBJ2-6	NA	NA	CAWSVGAGANVLTF	TGTGCCTGGTCGGTGGGGGCTGGGGCCAACGTCCTGACTTTC
TRBV29-1	TRBJ2-7	NA	TRBD1	CSGGNFGTGAYEQYF	TGCAGCGGGGGAAATTTCGGGACAGGGGCCTACGAGCAGTACTTC
TRBV28	TRBJ2-1	NA	NA	CASSWNLENEQFF	TGTGCCAGCAGTTGGAACCTGGAAAATGAGCAGTTCTTC
TRBV27	TRBJ2-1	NA	NA	CASNFGPYNEQFF	TGTGCCAGCAATTTTGGGCCTTACAATGAGCAGTTCTTC
TRBV29-1	TRBJ2-5	few	NA	CSGSPDFQETQYF	TGCAGCGGTTCGCCGGACTTCCAAGAGACCCAGTACTTC
TRBV27	TRBJ1-5	NA	TRBD1	CASSSTGEANQPQHF	TGTGCCAGCAGTTCGACAGGGGAAGCCAATCAGCCCCAGCATTTT
TRBV30	TRBJ1-6	NA	TRBD1	CAWSPGQGNSPLHF	TGTGCCTGGAGTCCGGGACAGGGGAATTCACCCCTCCACTTT
TRBV19	TRBJ2-3	NA	TRBD1	CASSIAIVPGTGMPDTQYF	TGTGCCAGTAGTATAGCTATAGTACCCGGGACAGGGATGCCAGATACGCAGTATTTT
TRBV7-9	TRBJ1-2	NA	NA	CASSSGQPVYGYTF	TGTGCCAGCAGCTCTGGACAGCCAGTCTATGGCTACACCTTC
TRBV30	TRBJ2-2	NA	NA	CAWSAGNTGELFF	TGTGCCTGGAGTGCAGGGAACACCGGGGAGCTGTTTTTT
TRBV30	TRBJ2-7	few	TRBD1	CAFALGTGYEQYF	TGTGCCTTTGCCCTCGGGACAGGCTACGAGCAGTACTTC
TRBV30	TRBJ1-2	NA	NA	CASPAWADYGYTF	TGTGCCTCCCCAGCCTGGGCGGACTATGGCTACACCTTC
TRBV30	TRBJ2-1	NA	TRBD2	CAWGVGTSGAYNEQFF	TGTGCCTGGGGGGTGGGGACTAGCGGGGCCTACAATGAGCAGTTCTTC
TRBV2	TRBJ2-7	NA	NA	CASPGPGSSYEQYF	TGTGCCAGCCCCGGGCCAGGGAGCTCCTACGAGCAGTACTTC
TRBV29-1	TRBJ2-1	NA	NA	CSVLERRNEQFF	TGCAGCGTTTTGGAGCGTCGGAATGAGCAGTTCTTC
TRBV19	TRBJ2-2	NA	TRBD2	CASNPPGGAGELFF	TGTGCCAGCAACCCGCCCGGGGGGGCCGGGGAGCTGTTTTTT
TRBV29-1	TRBJ1-2	NA	NA	CSVDTPEENYGYTF	TGCAGCGTTGATACTCCGGAGGAAAACTATGGCTACACCTTC
TRBV11-2	TRBJ2-1	NA	NA	CASSLGGLEQFF	TGTGCCAGCAGCTTAGGGGGCTTGGAGCAGTTCTTC
TRBV11-2	TRBJ2-5	NA	TRBD2	CASSLRGGQETQYF	TGTGCCAGCAGCTTGCGGGGGGGCCAAGAGACCCAGTACTTC
TRBV29-1	TRBJ2-3	NA	NA	CSVEGSADTQYF	TGCAGCGTTGAGGGGTCGGCGGATACGCAGTATTTT
TRBV30	TRBJ1-5	NA	TRBD1	CAWSPPRTGEGNQPQHF	TGTGCCTGGAGTCCCCCGCGGACAGGGGAAGGCAATCAGCCCCAGCATTTT
TRBV9	TRBJ1-2	NA	TRBD1	CASSATQGVDGYTF	TGTGCCAGCAGCGCAACTCAGGGGGTGGATGGCTACACCTTC
TRBV5-1	TRBJ2-7	NA	NA	CASSGEEHEQYF	TGCGCCAGCAGCGGAGAAGAGCACGAGCAGTACTTC
TRBV29-1	TRBJ2-4	few	NA	CSVEVDGEPYF	TGCAGCGTTGAAGTTGACGGGGAGCCGTACTTC
TRBV30	TRBJ1-2	NA	TRBD1	CAWSGGGINGYTF	TGTGCCTGGAGTGGAGGGGGCATAAATGGCTACACCTTC